This TCR beta chain was observed in a study of T-cell reconstitution after alpha-beta-depleted transplantation in children. Study-level results: Reportedly, roughly two months post-transplant, alpha-beta T cells arose from several hundred expanded graft clones.

This clonotype was detected ten times or more. Its specificity is not known. A TCRbeta library incorporating unique molecular identifiers was prepared. TCRdb used MiXCR to reprocess the PCR reads, holding one entry per CDR3 protein. The sample holds fewer than 550,000 distinct CDR3 sequences, approximately 10% seen once. CDR1 and CDR2 from the germline V gene are SGHAT and FQDESV (reference sequence). Trimming took off 1 base at V and 4 bases at J, with 8 bases between the two ends. The CDR3 covers 14 residues. The sequence came from a female patient between 2 and 10 years old who had a stem cell transplant for aplastic anemia, so the T cells may come from the graft donor. The chain combines TRBV11-1 with TRBJ2-4; D remains unclear. This sample comprised PBMCs, mostly from graft donor cells, obtained 180 days after TCRalphabeta/CD19-depleted stem cell transplant. The CDR3 sequence: CASSLEGIKNIQYF. The CDR3 DNA is TGTGCCAGCAGCTTAGAGGGAATAAAAAACATTCAGTACTTC.